This T cell receptor (beta chain) was sequenced during a study of regulatory T cells in long-lasting Graves disease. Sample time point: persistent/refractory GD, antithyroid drugs over 5 years with positive TRAb. With RNA extracted from PBMCs as input, the TCR library was made. Building of the TCR beta libraries involved iRepertoire HTBI primers and Arm-PCR of CDR3 regions. TCRdb reprocessed the multiplex PCR reads with MiXCR, giving one entry per CDR3 protein. The table includes a few hundred thousand distinct CDR3 sequences, approximately 25% detected once. This clonotype showed up many times. Its matching antigen is unknown. Trimming removed 3 bases at V and 2 bases at J, with 14 bases between. The CDR3 extends over 16 amino acids. The germline gives CDR1 MDHEN, CDR2 SYDVKM. Study-level results: Patients with persistent disease showed a bias toward TRBV28, TRBJ1-2 and TRBJ2-5.

The TCR comes from a woman between 40 and 50 years old with Graves disease. This sample comprised peripheral blood mononuclear cells (PBMCs), obtained when the disease was refractory, from a patient treated with antithyroid drugs. This rearrangement joins TRBV28 to TRBJ2-4; tentatively, D is TRBD2 (6 bases). DNA of the CDR3: TGTGCCAGCAGTTTGCTCCTCGGCGGGACCAAAAACATTCAGTACTTC. Translated: CASSLLLGGTKNIQYF.